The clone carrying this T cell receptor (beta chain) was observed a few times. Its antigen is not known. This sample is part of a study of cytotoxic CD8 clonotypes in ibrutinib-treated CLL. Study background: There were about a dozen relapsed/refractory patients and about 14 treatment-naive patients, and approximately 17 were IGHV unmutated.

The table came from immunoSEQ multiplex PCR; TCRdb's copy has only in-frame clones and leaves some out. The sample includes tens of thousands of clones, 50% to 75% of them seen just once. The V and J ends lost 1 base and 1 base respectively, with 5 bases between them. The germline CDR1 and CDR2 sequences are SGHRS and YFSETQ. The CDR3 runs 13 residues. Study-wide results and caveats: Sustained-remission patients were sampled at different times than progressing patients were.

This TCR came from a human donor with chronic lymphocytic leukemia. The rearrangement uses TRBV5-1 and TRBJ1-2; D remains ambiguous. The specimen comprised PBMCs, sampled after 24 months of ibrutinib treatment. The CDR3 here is CASSLTHNYGYTF. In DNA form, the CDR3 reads TGCGCCAGCAGCTTGACGCATAACTATGGCTACACCTTC.